This T cell receptor (beta chain) was captured in a study of cytomegalovirus exposure and HLA in healthy donors. General study results and limits: Later analysis suggested most CMV-associated TCR beta chains were HLA-restricted. Some V segments could not be told apart, so they were left out, TRBV6-2 and TRBV6-3 among them. After further analysis at a later stage, 15,000 to 20,000 TCR beta sequences were associated with HLA alleles at 0.05 false discovery rate.

As for this clone: The antigen is undetermined.

The CDR3 covers 18 residues. Germline lookup yields CDR1 SGHRS and CDR2 YFSETQ. V trimming: 2 bases; J trimming: 5 bases; junction bases outside the gene matches: 16. With 60 Vbeta and 13 Jbeta primers, the PCR was carried out. Profiling relied on immunoSEQ multiplex PCR, and the TCRdb table lists in-frame clones only, not all of them. The data show about 130,000 clones, approximately 80% seen once. This TCR derives from a male donor in good health and CMV-seropositive. The specimen sequenced was PBMCs. This chain uses TRBV5-1 with TRBJ2-7; 10 bases line up with TRBD1. For the CDR3, the DNA is TGCGCCAGCAGCTTAAACGCTGCGGGACAGGGGAAATTGGACGAGCAGTACTTC. As protein: CASSLNAAGQGKLDEQYF. Combining the CDR3 with reference TRBV5-1 and TRBJ2-7 gives the whole variable domain KAGVTQTPRYLIKTRGQQVTLSCSPISGHRSVSWYQQTPGQGLQFLFEYFSETQRNKGNFPGRFSGRQFSNSRSEMNVSTLELGDSALYLCASSLNAAGQGKLDEQYFGPGTRLTVT.